Sequencing of this T cell receptor (beta chain) was carried out in a study of blood T cell repertoires in COVID-19. Generated by immunoSEQ multiplex PCR, the TCRdb table keeps only in-frame clones and is missing some. The sample includes approximately 250,000 clones, approximately 90% seen only once; the top ten take less than 3.5%. This CDR3 has 12 residues. Germline V gives CDR1 WSHSY, CDR2 SAAADI. V shed 8 bases and J 1 base; nucleotides not matched to a gene: 0. Clinical histories supplied by participants themselves formed the basis of cohort assignment. The chain joins TRBV10-2 to TRBJ1-1; 8 bases line up with TRBD1. The sequence was collected from a middle-aged man who had been exposed to COVID-19. Material: PBMCs or T cells enriched from blood (not recorded which). The CDR3 DNA follows: TGCGCCAGCGGACAGGGGAACACTGAAGCTTTCTTT. This codes for CASGQGNTEAFF.